Following are 5 T cell receptor beta chains from one sample sequenced in a study of CD8 T cells in Susac syndrome. Random hexamers served to reverse transcribe roughly 0.45 to 1 ug RNA. Using its own MiXCR run on the immunoSEQ multiplex PCR reads, TCRdb lists one record per CDR3 protein. The repertoire includes approximately 200,000 distinct CDR3 sequences, about 93% of them detected once, and around 0.15% sits in the top ten. The specimen sequenced was CD8+ T cells from PBMCs. The receptors shown here come from a human donor with multiple sclerosis.

V and J are TRBV9 and TRBJ2-7, with 8 bases fitting TRBD2. Germline trimming cut 4 bases from V and 0 bases from J; bases unmatched to any gene: 12. This CDR3 is 17 amino acids long. Germline V CDR1 and CDR2: SGDLS, YYNGEE. The CDR3 coding sequence is TGTGCCAGCAGCCCGGGGGATAGCGGGGCAAGCTCCTACGAGCAGTACTTC. Its protein is CASSPGDSGASSYEQYF.

The CDR3 region is CASSHPGRVTNEKLFF. CDR3 in DNA: TGCGCCAGCAGTCACCCCGGCAGGGTGACTAATGAAAAACTGTTTTTT. V usage is TRBV23-1 and J usage is TRBJ1-4; maybe TRBD1 (5 bases). TRBV23-1 qualifies as an ORF whose function is uncertain. This CDR3 is built from 16 residues. V lost 3 bases to trimming and J lost 2 bases, with 13 bases between them.

The V gene is TRBV27, the J gene TRBJ2-3; 7 bases line up with TRBD2. V lost 0 bases, J lost 4 bases, and 10 bases stayed unmatched. Germline CDR1 and CDR2: MNHEY and SMNVEV (reference sequence). The CDR3 length is 17 residues. Written as DNA, the CDR3 is TGTGCCAGCAGTTTATCACTAAGCGGGGAGTTTGCAGATACGCAGTATTTT. Encoded protein: CASSLSLSGEFADTQYF.

This clonotype has a single count. This chain connects TRBV18 to TRBJ2-7; TRBD1 matches at 9 bases. In germline, CDR1 is KGHSH, CDR2 LQKENI. There are 16 residues in the CDR3. Trimming took 6 bases from V and 6 from J; bases not matched to a gene: 15. The CDR3 here is CASSHRPGQGRPEQYF. CDR3 nucleotide sequence: TGTGCCAGCTCGCACAGACCGGGACAGGGCCGACCCGAGCAGTACTTC. The full variable domain, in which reference TRBV18 and TRBJ2-7 provide the parts outside the CDR3, is NAGVMQNPRHLVRRRGQEARLRCSPMKGHSHVYWYRQLPEEGLKFMVYLQKENIIDESGMPKERFSAEFPKEGPSILRIQQVVRGDSAAYFCASSHRPGQGRPEQYFGPGTRLTVT.

V is TRBV7-9 and J is TRBJ2-7; TRBD1 matches at 9 bases. The CDR3 runs to 14 residues. V shed 5 bases, J shed 6 bases, and the junction held 8 bases outside the gene matches. The V gene's germline CDR1 is SEHNR and CDR2 FQNEAQ (reference sequence). The CDR3 protein is CASSHRDRVSEQYF. As DNA, the CDR3 is TGTGCCAGCAGCCACCGGGACAGGGTAAGCGAGCAGTACTTC. The full variable domain, in which reference TRBV7-9 and TRBJ2-7 provide the parts outside the CDR3, is DTGVSQNPRHKITKRGQNVTFRCDPISEHNRLYWYRQTLGQGPEFLTYFQNEAQLEKSRLLSDRFSAERPKGSFSTLEIQRTEQGDSAMYLCASSHRDRVSEQYFGPGTRLTVT.